This TCR beta chain originates from a study of technical replicates of blood from a handful of donors. There are 17 residues in the CDR3. The germline V and J ends were trimmed by 2 bases and 4 bases, with 17 bases remaining between them. Germline loops: CDR1 PRHDT, CDR2 FYEKMQ (reference sequence). The protocol was immunoSEQ multiplex PCR, while the TCRdb copy is restricted to in-frame clones and leaves out a portion. The sample lists some 70,000 clones; 91% were seen once. V usage is TRBV13 and J usage is TRBJ2-2, with D perhaps TRBD1 (5 bases). Sequencing was performed on PBMCs. The sequence derives from a human donor in good health. Some clones in this sample may be carry-over from other donors' samples. CDR3 sequence reads: CASSLSGFGHTTGELFF. CDR3 nucleotide sequence: TGTGCCAGCAGCTTATCAGGGTTTGGTCACACCACCGGGGAGCTGTTTTTT.